This TCR beta chain was identified during a study of Ad26.COV2.S vaccination and SARS-CoV-2 variants. Whole-study context: Ad26.COV2.S, an intramuscular injection, was given once or twice 56 days apart. Study-level results: An underestimation of total T cell responses may have resulted from the TCR breadth and depth analyses. Considerable breadth of spike-specific CD8+ and CD4+ T cell responses has reportedly been documented following vaccination.

Trimming left V 4 bases short and J 4 bases short, with 10 bases between. The CDR3 runs 12 residues. Germline CDR1 SQVTM, CDR2 ANQGSEA. Here immunoSEQ multiplex PCR was the method, and the copy in TCRdb shows in-frame clones only, minus some. Among some 290,000 clones listed, about 82% were seen once. Treatment of the sample: 19 received Ad26.COV2.S at low or high dose, single or two shots; roughly five received placebo; per-sample allocation not given. Day 63 following the first vaccine or placebo injection was when the samples were taken. With respect to this clone: Its antigen remains unidentified.

The clonotype originates from a person between 18 and 65 years old who received the Ad26.COV2.S COVID-19 vaccine or a placebo. The sample consisted of peripheral blood, taken in a trial of Ad26.COV2.S vaccine versus placebo. The V gene is TRBV29-1, the J gene TRBJ1-1, with D perhaps matching TRBD1 (6 bases). CDR3 residues: CSVVGGPTEAFF. For the CDR3, the DNA is TGCAGCGTTGTGGGGGGGCCCACTGAAGCTTTCTTT.